The rows below give T cell receptor beta chains drawn from one sample of a study of CD8+CD57+ T cells in acquired aplastic anemia. A single record per CDR3 protein comes from TCRdb applying MiXCR to the reads. The sample gives hundreds of thousands of distinct CDR3 sequences, under 65% of which show up once; approximately 1.2% is in the top ten. The sequenced sample consisted of sorted CD4+, CD8+, or CD8+CD57+ T cells (not recorded which) from PBMCs. The receptors were sampled from a human donor with aplastic anemia. The CDR3 runs from the conserved cysteine through the conserved F or W. Fields, in order: J gene, V gene, D gene, clone size, CDR3 protein, CDR3 DNA. A D gene is named only where the DNA matches it firmly. Expanded clones get a size class; other rows say once, few or many, or leave the size out.

>TRBJ1-1|TRBV29-1|TRBD1|-
CSSRGQMNTEAFF
TGCAGCAGTAGGGGACAGATGAACACTGAAGCTTTCTTT
>TRBJ1-1|TRBV24-1|-|-
CATSDLHRSSLNTEAFF
TGTGCCACCAGTGATTTGCATCGGAGCTCCTTGAACACTGAAGCTTTCTTT
>TRBJ1-1|TRBV20-1|-|-
CSASGLNTEAFF
TGCAGTGCTAGTGGGCTGAACACTGAAGCTTTCTTT
>TRBJ2-5|TRBV7-9|TRBD2|-
CASSLLAGYQETQYF
TGTGCCAGCAGCTTACTAGCGGGGTACCAAGAGACCCAGTACTTC
>TRBJ1-2|TRBV6-2/TRBV6-3|-|many
CASRRDGLSGYTF
TGTGCCAGCCGCAGGGACGGGCTATCAGGCTACACCTTC
>TRBJ2-3|TRBV20-1|TRBD1|-
CSASGAGGLSTDTQYF
TGCAGTGCTAGTGGGGCAGGGGGCTTAAGCACAGATACGCAGTATTTT
>TRBJ2-1|TRBV2|-|-
CASSVLLVHNEQFF
TGTGCCAGCAGTGTCCTTCTAGTTCACAATGAGCAGTTCTTC
>TRBJ2-5|TRBV18|TRBD2|-
CASSPASGSRETQYF
TGTGCCAGCTCACCGGCTAGCGGGAGTCGGGAGACCCAGTACTTC
>TRBJ2-5|TRBV5-1|TRBD2|-
CASRAGLAGGRETQYF
TGCGCCAGCAGGGCGGGACTAGCGGGAGGTCGAGAGACCCAGTACTTC
>TRBJ2-2|TRBV20-1|TRBD1|-
CSARQGARGTGELFF
TGCAGTGCTAGGCAGGGGGCGCGTGGCACCGGGGAGCTGTTTTTT
>TRBJ1-1|TRBV29-1|TRBD1|-
CSIQGPTGGTEAFF
TGCAGCATACAGGGACCGACAGGGGGCACTGAAGCTTTCTTT
>TRBJ1-2|TRBV2|TRBD1|-
CASRFDGQGAYTF
TGTGCCAGCAGATTCGATGGACAGGGGGCTTACACCTTC
>TRBJ2-1|TRBV12-3/TRBV12-4|TRBD2|-
CATSDPGLAGGVEQFF
TGTGCCACCAGTGATCCCGGACTAGCGGGAGGGGTTGAGCAGTTCTTC
>TRBJ2-3|TRBV7-3|-|few
CASSPGLTPTDTQYF
TGTGCCAGCAGCCCGGGACTCACCCCCACAGATACGCAGTATTTT
>TRBJ2-7|TRBV24-1|-|-
CATSEFRRAPYEQYF
TGTGCCACCAGTGAATTCCGCAGGGCCCCCTACGAGCAGTACTTC
>TRBJ1-2|TRBV10-3|-|few
CAISDPGDAHPLSYTF
TGTGCCATCAGTGACCCCGGGGACGCCCATCCCTTGAGCTACACCTTC
>TRBJ1-1|TRBV11-2|TRBD1|-
CASSFMTGANTEAFF
TGTGCCAGCAGCTTTATGACAGGGGCGAACACTGAAGCTTTCTTT
>TRBJ2-7|TRBV7-3|-|-
CASSSRTTILYEQYF
TGTGCCAGCAGCTCCCGGACTACGATCCTATACGAGCAGTACTTC
>TRBJ2-5|TRBV12-3/TRBV12-4|TRBD2|few
CASSLRSGRGETQYF
TGTGCCAGCAGCTTGAGGAGCGGGAGGGGAGAGACCCAGTACTTC
>TRBJ1-5|TRBV15|-|-
CATSSTGEAYSTQPQHF
TGTGCCACCAGCAGCACAGGCGAAGCATATAGCACTCAGCCCCAGCATTTT
>TRBJ2-5|TRBV24-1|-|-
CATNRRVLETQYF
TGTGCCACCAATCGACGGGTTTTAGAGACCCAGTACTTC
>TRBJ2-7|TRBV5-4|-|-
CASTRWEGAGNEQYF
TGTGCCAGCACCCGTTGGGAGGGGGCTGGCAACGAGCAGTACTTC
>TRBJ2-5|TRBV7-2|-|-
CASSLSGLPGETQYF
TGTGCCAGCAGCTTATCTGGACTCCCTGGGGAGACCCAGTACTTC
>TRBJ1-5|TRBV14|TRBD1|-
CASTRERQGAQPQHF
TGTGCCAGCACCCGGGAACGACAGGGTGCTCAGCCCCAGCATTTT
>TRBJ1-2|TRBV6-5|-|many
CASTKVLGGAYGYTF
TGTGCCAGCACCAAAGTTTTGGGGGGCGCGTATGGCTACACCTTC
>TRBJ1-4|TRBV20-1|-|-
CSASRGGDISLSLFF
TGCAGTGCTAGCCGGGGAGGGGACATATCATTGTCACTGTTTTTT
>TRBJ2-2|TRBV20-1|-|many
CSATSGVTGELFF
TGCAGTGCTACATCAGGGGTAACCGGGGAGCTGTTTTTT